Each of the 8 T cell receptor beta chains below was sequenced from the same sample in a study of cytomegalovirus exposure and HLA in healthy donors. The primer mix had 60 Vbeta and 13 Jbeta primers. The repertoire was sequenced with immunoSEQ multiplex PCR; TCRdb's copy has only in-frame clones and lacks some. Here the sample spans around 200,000 clones, over 75% being singletons. Sequenced: PBMCs. These TCRs come from a girl aged 2-15 years in good health and CMV-seronegative.

This chain links TRBV30 with TRBJ1-1, with 9 bases lining up with TRBD1. The CDR3 is 15 amino acids. Germline CDR1 GTSNPN, CDR2 SVGIG (reference sequence). Trimming removed 3 bases from V and 1 base from J; junction bases left unmatched: 6. The CDR3 coding sequence is TGTGCCTGGAGCCGTCCGGGACAGGGGAACACTGAAGCTTTCTTT. Translated: CAWSRPGQGNTEAFF.

The chain carries TRBV5-4 and TRBJ2-3; the D gene is possibly TRBD1 (6 bases). This CDR3 spans 15 amino acids. Germline CDR1 SGHNT, CDR2 YYREEE (reference sequence). Trimming took off 4 bases at V and 0 bases at J, with 12 bases between the two ends. CDR3 bases: TGTGCCAGCAGCGGAACAGGGTCCAGCACAGATACGCAGTATTTT. Its protein is CASSGTGSSTDTQYF.

This clone was detected only once. The V call is TRBV5-1, the J call TRBJ1-1, with D hard to call. Germline CDR1 and CDR2: SGHRS and YFSETQ. V lost 0 bases to trimming and J lost 2 bases, with 8 bases between them. The CDR3 extends over 14 amino acids. Written as DNA, the CDR3 is TGCGCCAGCAGCTTGGCCACACAAAACACTGAAGCTTTCTTT. Translated, it gives CASSLATQNTEAFF. The full variable domain, rest sourced from reference TRBV5-1 and TRBJ1-1, is KAGVTQTPRYLIKTRGQQVTLSCSPISGHRSVSWYQQTPGQGLQFLFEYFSETQRNKGNFPGRFSGRQFSNSRSEMNVSTLELGDSALYLCASSLATQNTEAFFGQGTRLTVV.

The chain combines TRBV2 with TRBJ2-4; 8 nucleotides agree with TRBD1. The CDR3 runs 14 residues. V lost 6 bases, J lost 7 bases, and 8 bases stayed unmatched. Germline lookup yields CDR1 SNHLY and CDR2 FYNNEI. As DNA, the CDR3 is TGTGCCAGCAGAGGGGACAGGTGGCCGAACATTCAGTACTTC. Amino acids: CASRGDRWPNIQYF.

The genes are TRBV6-1 and TRBJ1-1; D unclear. With 2 bases removed from V and 0 bases from J, the gap between germline ends came to 7 bases. Germline lookup yields CDR1 MNHNS and CDR2 SASEGT. CDR3 length: 14 amino acids. The CDR3 reads CASSEPGMNTEAFF. CDR3 DNA sequence: TGTGCCAGCAGTGAACCCGGGATGAACACTGAAGCTTTCTTT.

In DNA, the CDR3 is TGTGCCTTTGACAGGGGGCAGAGAGACACTGAAGCTTTCTTT. Amino acids: CAFDRGQRDTEAFF. The gene calls are TRBV30 and TRBJ1-1, with 10 bases aligning to TRBD1. The CDR3 has 14 residues. The ends lost 7 bases at V and 3 bases at J; junction bases unmatched: 8. Germline V gene data show CDR1 as GTSNPN and CDR2 as SVGIG (reference sequence).

The genes are TRBV5-1 and TRBJ2-7, with D possibly being TRBD1 (6 bases). The CDR3 consists of 14 residues. Germline-derived CDR1 and CDR2 are SGHRS and YFSETQ. V lost 0 bases, J lost 2 bases, and 9 bases lay in between. CDR3 coding DNA: TGCGCCAGCAGCTTGGTGACAGGACCCTACGAGCAGTACTTC. Amino acid sequence: CASSLVTGPYEQYF.

This sequence joins TRBV19 and TRBJ1-1; D might be TRBD1 (6 bases). Trimming removed 7 bases at V and 1 base at J, with 7 bases between. The germline CDR1 and CDR2 sequences are LNHDA and SQIVND (reference sequence). CDR3 length equals 12 residues. This chain's CDR3 is CASTRGNTEAFF. The CDR3 bases are TGTGCCAGTACCAGGGGGAACACTGAAGCTTTCTTT.